The entry that follows covers one TCR beta chain sequence. Its antigen is as yet unknown. These data come from a study of shared clonotypes between healthy human individuals. Methods used by the authors: Quality scores were absent from the junction-only immunoSEQ sequences, so filtering differed. Sequenced by immunoSEQ multiplex PCR; TCRdb stores in-frame clones only, minus some. D and trimming were read from the DNA, whereas the V and J calls and clone size are those reported in that table. In the table there are about 680,000 clones, around 73% of which are singletons. Those who donated were healthy HIV-negative adults, with no recent acute infections or vaccinations reported. Study-level findings and limits: Among several donors, roughly 5% of naive CD4 clonotypes were found in common.

CDR1 is MNHNS, CDR2 SASEGT, per germline. CDR3 length: 15 residues. Losses at the gene ends were 6 bases for V and 4 bases for J; bases not matched to a gene: 10. Sequencing was done on a sample of memory CD4+ T cells sorted from blood. Subset reported: CD45RA-negative fraction. V is TRBV6-1 and J is TRBJ1-1, with 8 bases lining up with TRBD1. The TCR was taken from a woman aged 25 to 39 in good health. The CDR3 sequence: CASRQDRAFGTEAFF. CDR3 coding DNA: TGTGCCAGCAGGCAGGACAGGGCATTCGGCACTGAAGCTTTCTTT.